These 4 T cell receptor beta chains came from one sample sequenced in a study of cytomegalovirus exposure and HLA in healthy donors. The PCR employed 60 Vbeta primers together with 13 Jbeta primers. Some clones are missing from TCRdb's copy, which holds only in-frame ones; the method was immunoSEQ multiplex PCR. This sample carries over 110,000 clones, with approximately 1% going to the ten biggest clones. The sequenced sample was PBMCs. The receptors derive from a male donor in good health and CMV-seronegative.

The gene calls are TRBV2 and TRBJ2-1, with TRBD1 matching over 11 bases. This CDR3 has 16 residues. The V gene end was trimmed by 5 bases and the J gene end by 3 bases; junction bases not matched to a gene: 6. CDR1 is SNHLY, CDR2 FYNNEI, per germline. The CDR3 nucleotides read TGTGCCAGCAGTCTACCCGGGACAGGGGGCTACAATGAGCAGTTCTTC. The encoded protein is CASSLPGTGGYNEQFF.

Concerning this clone: The same CDR3 is also encoded by other DNA sequences in this sample. The chain joins TRBV7-9 to TRBJ1-1; tentatively, D is TRBD1 (5 bases). Germline-derived CDR1 and CDR2 are SEHNR and FQNEAQ (reference sequence). This CDR3 contains 14 residues. V gave up 5 bases and J gave up 2 bases, with 12 bases separating them. CDR3 DNA: TGTGCCAGCAGCCCCCTGGGGGGAAACACTGAAGCTTTCTTT. The encoded protein is CASSPLGGNTEAFF.

The chain is built from TRBV7-9 and TRBJ2-7; possibly TRBD1 for D (6 bases). CDR1 and CDR2 (germline): SEHNR, FQNEAQ (reference sequence). This CDR3 contains 15 residues. V lost 5 bases and J 5 bases, leaving 19 bases between the germline ends. The chain's CDR3 is CASSPRAATGNEQYF. Written as DNA, the CDR3 is TGTGCCAGCAGCCCTAGGGCGGCGACAGGCAACGAGCAGTACTTC.

This sequence joins TRBV7-9 and TRBJ2-7, with 7 bases matching TRBD2. The CDR3 totals 15 residues. The germline V gene has CDR1 SEHNR and CDR2 FQNEAQ (reference sequence). J lost 0 bases, V lost 3 bases, and 5 bases had no gene match. The DNA of the CDR3 is TGTGCCAGCAGCTTTTCCGGGGGGATCTCCTACGAGCAGTACTTC. Its translation is CASSFSGGISYEQYF.